Below, one T cell receptor beta chain is given with its context. Generated by immunoSEQ multiplex PCR, the TCRdb table keeps only in-frame clones and is missing some. The sample records some 210,000 clones, roughly 86% being singletons. These data belong to a study of blood T cell repertoires in COVID-19. Study overall: COVID-19 samples from acute and convalescent phases originated in the United States, Italy and Spain.

Recruits, aged 18 to 89 years, lived in under 25 US areas. Participants were placed into cohorts based on the clinical history they reported. The clonotype originates from a man aged 18-30 years with acute COVID-19. Material for sequencing was PBMCs or T cells enriched from blood (not recorded which).

The CDR3 nucleotides are TGCAGCGACAGGGCGAGGAGCGGGAGGTGCTTGAACACCGGGGAGCTGTTTTTT. This codes for CSDRARSGRCLNTGELFF. This chain joins TRBV29-1 and TRBJ2-2; 9 nucleotides line up with TRBD2. The CDR3 is 18 amino acids. V was clipped by 7 bases and J by 1 base; unmatched bases: 16. Germline V gives CDR1 SQVTM, CDR2 ANQGSEA.